The rows below give T cell receptor beta chains drawn from one sample of a study of OX40 agonist ivuxolimab in advanced cancers. Clones were sequenced by immunoSEQ multiplex PCR, and TCRdb holds only the in-frame ones, with some missing. The table records more than 80,000 clones, over 75% of them present only once. The specimen comprised CD4+ or CD8+ T cells sorted from blood, sampled in a trial of the OX40 agonist ivuxolimab. Receptors were obtained from an adult with an advanced solid tumor such as melanoma, head and neck, liver or kidney cancer. The CDR3 runs from the conserved cysteine through the conserved F or W. Fields, in order: V gene, J gene, clone size, D gene, CDR3 protein, CDR3 DNA. A D gene is named only where the DNA matches it firmly. Clone size is stated in some rows and not others, as once, few, many or a class when expanded.

V: TRBV11-2; J: TRBJ1-3; size: -; D: TRBD1; CDR3: CASSSGQGGNTIYF; DNA: TGTGCCAGCAGCTCTGGACAGGGCGGAAACACCATATATTTT
V: TRBV2; J: TRBJ2-3; size: -; D: -; CDR3: CASSEAQMGGYTDTQYF; DNA: TGTGCCAGCAGTGAAGCGCAAATGGGGGGCTACACAGATACGCAGTATTTT
V: TRBV19; J: TRBJ1-2; size: -; D: TRBD1; CDR3: CASRDRGLYGYTF; DNA: TGTGCCAGTCGGGACAGGGGGCTCTATGGCTACACCTTC
V: TRBV11-2; J: TRBJ2-1; size: -; D: -; CDR3: CASSLRTADNEQFF; DNA: TGTGCCAGCAGCTTAAGGACAGCCGACAATGAGCAGTTCTTC
V: TRBV7-2; J: TRBJ2-3; size: -; D: TRBD1; CDR3: CASSSRQGSTDTQYF; DNA: TGTGCCAGCAGCTCAAGACAGGGAAGCACAGATACGCAGTATTTT
V: TRBV19; J: TRBJ2-5; size: -; D: TRBD1; CDR3: CASSIARGETQYF; DNA: TGTGCCAGTAGTATAGCCAGGGGGGAGACCCAGTACTTC
V: TRBV5-6; J: TRBJ1-5; size: -; D: -; CDR3: CASSSRPDNQPQHF; DNA: TGTGCCAGCAGCTCAAGGCCAGATAATCAGCCCCAGCATTTT
V: TRBV7-8; J: TRBJ2-1; size: -; D: -; CDR3: CASSLERTLDNEQFF; DNA: TGTGCCAGCAGCTTAGAGAGGACACTAGACAATGAGCAGTTCTTC
V: TRBV28; J: TRBJ1-1; size: -; D: -; CDR3: CASSLDPASRVNTEAFF; DNA: TGTGCCAGCAGTTTAGACCCGGCGTCGAGGGTGAACACTGAAGCTTTCTTT
V: TRBV10-3; J: TRBJ1-4; size: -; D: -; CDR3: CAISEKGGSEKLFF; DNA: TGTGCCATCAGTGAGAAGGGTGGAAGTGAAAAACTGTTTTTT
V: TRBV5-1; J: TRBJ2-7; size: -; D: -; CDR3: CASSLSGPPSYEQYF; DNA: TGCGCCAGCAGCTTGTCCGGGCCTCCATCCTACGAGCAGTACTTC
V: TRBV18; J: TRBJ2-5; size: -; D: -; CDR3: CASSEGQPTQYF; DNA: TGTGCCAGCTCAGAGGGACAACCGACCCAGTACTTC
V: TRBV7-2; J: TRBJ2-5; size: -; D: -; CDR3: CASSLGLAYQETQYF; DNA: TGTGCCAGCAGCTTAGGGCTCGCCTATCAAGAGACCCAGTACTTC
V: TRBV6-5; J: TRBJ2-7; size: -; D: TRBD1; CDR3: CASSTLGQETYEQYF; DNA: TGTGCCAGCAGCACCTTGGGACAGGAGACCTACGAGCAGTACTTC
V: TRBV28; J: TRBJ1-2; size: few; D: TRBD1; CDR3: CASRIRDRDNYGYTF; DNA: TGTGCCAGCAGGATCCGGGACAGGGACAACTATGGCTACACCTTC
V: TRBV28; J: TRBJ1-2; size: -; D: -; CDR3: CASRDNYGYTF; DNA: TGTGCCAGCAGGGATAACTATGGCTACACCTTC
V: TRBV5-1; J: TRBJ1-2; size: -; D: -; CDR3: CASSLDAEIFYGYTF; DNA: TGCGCCAGCAGCTTGGACGCAGAAATTTTTTATGGCTACACCTTC
V: TRBV19; J: TRBJ1-2; size: -; D: -; CDR3: CASSSQANYGYTF; DNA: TGTGCCAGTAGTTCCCAGGCTAACTATGGCTACACCTTC
V: TRBV19; J: TRBJ1-4; size: -; D: -; CDR3: CASSIIRVTNEKLFF; DNA: TGTGCCAGTAGTATTATTAGGGTAACTAATGAAAAACTGTTTTTT
V: TRBV7-2; J: TRBJ1-2; size: -; D: -; CDR3: CASSAIGLDGYTF; DNA: TGTGCCAGCAGCGCCATAGGGTTGGATGGCTACACCTTC
V: TRBV6-5; J: TRBJ1-1; size: -; D: -; CDR3: CASSPPGMNTEAFF; DNA: TGTGCCAGCAGTCCCCCGGGTATGAACACTGAAGCTTTCTTT
V: TRBV28; J: TRBJ1-4; size: few; D: -; CDR3: CASSFLGGGYEKLFF; DNA: TGTGCCAGCAGTTTTTTAGGGGGTGGATACGAAAAACTGTTTTTT
V: TRBV7-2; J: TRBJ1-3; size: -; D: -; CDR3: CASSLGQSTFIGENTIYF; DNA: TGTGCCAGCAGCTTAGGCCAGTCAACTTTTATTGGAGAAAACACCATATATTTT
V: TRBV28; J: TRBJ2-7; size: -; D: TRBD1; CDR3: CASRGQSYEQYF; DNA: TGTGCCAGCAGGGGACAGTCCTACGAGCAGTACTTC
V: TRBV28; J: TRBJ2-3; size: -; D: -; CDR3: CASSPGSPITSTDTQYF; DNA: TGTGCCAGCAGCCCAGGGTCGCCGATAACTAGCACAGATACGCAGTATTTT
V: TRBV9; J: TRBJ1-6; size: -; D: -; CDR3: CASGMGPMNSPLHF; DNA: TGTGCCAGCGGAATGGGACCGATGAATTCACCCCTCCACTTT
V: TRBV27; J: TRBJ2-2; size: -; D: -; CDR3: CASSFGQVTSRVKVGELFF; DNA: TGTGCCAGCAGTTTTGGGCAGGTGACGTCGCGGGTCAAAGTCGGGGAGCTGTTTTTT
V: TRBV18; J: TRBJ1-4; size: once; D: TRBD1; CDR3: CASSRDRVNEKLFF; DNA: TGTGCCAGCTCGCGGGACAGGGTGAATGAAAAACTGTTTTTT
V: TRBV10-3; J: TRBJ1-4; size: -; D: -; CDR3: CAISESVGLNEKLFF; DNA: TGTGCCATCAGTGAGTCGGTAGGATTGAATGAAAAACTGTTTTTT
V: TRBV5-6; J: TRBJ1-1; size: -; D: -; CDR3: CASSSVWDGTEAFF; DNA: TGTGCCAGCAGCTCCGTGTGGGATGGCACTGAAGCTTTCTTT
V: TRBV28; J: TRBJ2-5; size: -; D: TRBD2; CDR3: CASSVTSGVSKETQYF; DNA: TGTGCCAGCAGTGTGACTAGCGGGGTTTCTAAAGAGACCCAGTACTTC
V: TRBV6-1; J: TRBJ1-4; size: -; D: -; CDR3: CASSELGDFATNEKLFF; DNA: TGTGCCAGCAGTGAACTGGGAGACTTTGCAACTAATGAAAAACTGTTTTTT
V: TRBV5-6; J: TRBJ2-5; size: -; D: TRBD2; CDR3: CASSLASGETQYF; DNA: TGTGCCAGCAGCTTGGCTAGCGGGGAGACCCAGTACTTC
V: TRBV5-4; J: TRBJ1-6; size: -; D: -; CDR3: CASSGPQGSNSPLHF; DNA: TGTGCCAGCAGCGGCCCGCAGGGGAGTAATTCACCCCTCCACTTT
V: TRBV19; J: TRBJ2-1; size: -; D: TRBD2; CDR3: CASGLARVYNEQFF; DNA: TGTGCCAGCGGACTAGCACGTGTCTACAATGAGCAGTTCTTC
V: TRBV10-3; J: TRBJ2-3; size: -; D: -; CDR3: CAIRLDVSTDTQYF; DNA: TGTGCCATCCGACTAGACGTTAGCACAGATACGCAGTATTTT
V: TRBV7-2; J: TRBJ1-3; size: few; D: -; CDR3: CASSLARLRNTIYF; DNA: TGTGCCAGCAGCTTAGCTCGGTTGAGGAACACCATATATTTT
V: TRBV10-3; J: TRBJ2-1; size: -; D: TRBD2; CDR3: CASQGTSGAQGTEQFF; DNA: TGTGCCTCACAGGGGACTAGCGGGGCCCAGGGGACGGAGCAGTTCTTC
V: TRBV18; J: TRBJ1-2; size: -; D: TRBD1; CDR3: CASSPLPLRTGGGGGYTF; DNA: TGTGCCAGCTCACCCCTACCCCTAAGGACAGGGGGCGGCGGCGGCTACACCTTC
V: TRBV5-8; J: TRBJ1-1; size: -; D: -; CDR3: CASSLEGDRTTEAFF; DNA: TGTGCCAGCAGCTTGGAAGGGGACCGGACCACTGAAGCTTTCTTT
V: TRBV28; J: TRBJ2-7; size: few; D: -; CDR3: CASSPNGFAYEQYF; DNA: TGTGCCAGCAGTCCAAACGGGTTTGCCTACGAGCAGTACTTC
V: TRBV6-5; J: TRBJ2-3; size: -; D: TRBD2; CDR3: CASGMTSYLADTQYF; DNA: TGTGCCAGCGGCATGACTAGCTATCTGGCCGATACGCAGTATTTT
V: TRBV4-3; J: TRBJ1-1; size: -; D: -; CDR3: CASSGKTMTEAFF; DNA: TGCGCCAGCAGCGGGAAGACGATGACTGAAGCTTTCTTT
V: TRBV19; J: TRBJ1-2; size: once; D: -; CDR3: CASTTWDATSNYGYTF; DNA: TGTGCCAGCACCACCTGGGACGCCACATCTAACTATGGCTACACCTTC
V: TRBV21-1; J: TRBJ2-1; size: -; D: -; CDR3: CASSKFRAGECEQFF; DNA: TGTGCCAGCAGCAAATTTCGGGCAGGGGAATGCGAGCAGTTCTTC
V: TRBV10-2; J: TRBJ1-2; size: -; D: TRBD1; CDR3: CASTSQGNPDSNYGYTF; DNA: TGCGCCAGCACCTCACAGGGGAATCCGGACAGTAACTATGGCTACACCTTC
V: TRBV14; J: TRBJ1-2; size: -; D: -; CDR3: CASNQGVGGYTF; DNA: TGTGCCAGCAACCAGGGAGTCGGTGGCTACACCTTC
V: TRBV19; J: TRBJ1-2; size: -; D: -; CDR3: CASSRDPEWYGYTF; DNA: TGTGCCAGTAGTAGAGACCCCGAGTGGTATGGCTACACCTTC
V: TRBV5-5; J: TRBJ1-4; size: -; D: -; CDR3: CASRPPGPSNEKLFF; DNA: TGTGCCAGCAGACCTCCGGGACCGAGTAATGAAAAACTGTTTTTT
V: TRBV5-6; J: TRBJ1-3; size: -; D: -; CDR3: CASSRRGTGNTIYF; DNA: TGTGCCAGCAGCCGCAGGGGTACCGGAAACACCATATATTTT
V: TRBV5-1; J: TRBJ2-3; size: -; D: TRBD1; CDR3: CASSLTGGLQYF; DNA: TGCGCCAGCAGCTTGACAGGGGGACTGCAGTATTTT
V: TRBV4-3; J: TRBJ1-2; size: -; D: TRBD1; CDR3: CASSLGSGQGAGGYTF; DNA: TGCGCCAGCAGCCTCGGCTCGGGACAGGGGGCTGGTGGCTACACCTTC
V: TRBV27; J: TRBJ2-3; size: -; D: TRBD2; CDR3: CASSTLRTSGGSTQYF; DNA: TGTGCCAGCAGTACCCTCCGGACTAGCGGGGGGAGTACGCAGTATTTT